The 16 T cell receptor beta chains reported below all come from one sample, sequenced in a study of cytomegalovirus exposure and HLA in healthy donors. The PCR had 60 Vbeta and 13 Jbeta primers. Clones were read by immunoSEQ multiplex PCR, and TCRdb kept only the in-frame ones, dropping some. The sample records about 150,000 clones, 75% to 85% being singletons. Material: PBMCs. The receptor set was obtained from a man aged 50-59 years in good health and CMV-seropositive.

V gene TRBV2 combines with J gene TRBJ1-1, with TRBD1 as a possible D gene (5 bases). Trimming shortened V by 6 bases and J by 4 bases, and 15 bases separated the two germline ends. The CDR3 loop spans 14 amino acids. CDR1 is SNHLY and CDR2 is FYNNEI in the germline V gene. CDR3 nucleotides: TGTGCCAGCAGAGTTGACAGATCAGGCACTGAAGCTTTCTTT. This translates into CASRVDRSGTEAFF. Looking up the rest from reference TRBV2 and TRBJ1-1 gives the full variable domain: EPEVTQTPSHQVTQMGQEVILRCVPISNHLYFYWYRQILGQKVEFLVSFYNNEISEKSEIFDDQFSVERPDGSNFTLKIRSTKLEDSAMYFCASRVDRSGTEAFFGQGTRLTVV.

The CDR3 DNA sequence: TGTGCCAGCAGCTTGGATAGGTGGGCCGAGCAGTACTTC. Amino acid sequence: CASSLDRWAEQYF. The J gene is TRBJ2-7, the V gene TRBV5-6, with D unclear. From germline, CDR1 is SGHDT and CDR2 YYEEEE. The V and J ends lost 0 bases and 6 bases respectively, with 10 bases between them. This CDR3 spans 13 amino acids.

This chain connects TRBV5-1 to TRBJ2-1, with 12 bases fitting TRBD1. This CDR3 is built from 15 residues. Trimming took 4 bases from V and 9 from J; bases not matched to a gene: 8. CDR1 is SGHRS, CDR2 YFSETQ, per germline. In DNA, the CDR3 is TGCGCCAGCAGCCTACCGGGACAGGGGGCAGGTGAGCAGTTCTTC. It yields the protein CASSLPGQGAGEQFF.

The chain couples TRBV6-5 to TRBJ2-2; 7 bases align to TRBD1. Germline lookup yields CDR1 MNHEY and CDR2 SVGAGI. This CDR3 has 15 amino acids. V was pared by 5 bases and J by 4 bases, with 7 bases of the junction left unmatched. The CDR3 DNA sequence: TGTGCCAGCAGTCCCAGGGGGTTGAGCACCGGGGAGCTGTTTTTT. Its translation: CASSPRGLSTGELFF.

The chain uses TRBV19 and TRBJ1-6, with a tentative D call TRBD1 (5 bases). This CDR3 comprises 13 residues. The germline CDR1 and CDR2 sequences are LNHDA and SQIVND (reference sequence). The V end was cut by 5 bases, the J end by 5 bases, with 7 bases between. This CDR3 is CASSGGNNSPLHF. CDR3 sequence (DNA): TGTGCCAGTAGTGGGGGGAATAATTCACCCCTCCACTTT.

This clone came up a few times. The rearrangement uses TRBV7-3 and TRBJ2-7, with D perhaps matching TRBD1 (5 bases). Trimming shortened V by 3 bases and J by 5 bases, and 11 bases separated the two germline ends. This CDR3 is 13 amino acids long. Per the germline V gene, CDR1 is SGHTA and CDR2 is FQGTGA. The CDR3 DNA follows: TGTGCCAGCAGCTTCTGGGGCGGTCACGAGCAGTACTTC. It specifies CASSFWGGHEQYF.

CDR3: CASSVGLAGGETQYF. CDR3 coding DNA: TGTGCCAGCAGCGTTGGACTAGCGGGAGGGGAGACCCAGTACTTC. The chain links TRBV9 to TRBJ2-5, with 15 positions matching TRBD2. This CDR3 contains 15 residues. V was clipped by 2 bases and J by 5 bases; unmatched bases: 1. The V gene's germline CDR1 is SGDLS and CDR2 YYNGEE. Combining the CDR3 with reference TRBV9 and TRBJ2-5 gives the whole variable domain DSGVTQTPKHLITATGQRVTLRCSPRSGDLSVYWYQQSLDQGLQFLIQYYNGEERAKGNILERFSAQQFPDLHSELNLSSLELGDSALYFCASSVGLAGGETQYFGPGTRLLVL.

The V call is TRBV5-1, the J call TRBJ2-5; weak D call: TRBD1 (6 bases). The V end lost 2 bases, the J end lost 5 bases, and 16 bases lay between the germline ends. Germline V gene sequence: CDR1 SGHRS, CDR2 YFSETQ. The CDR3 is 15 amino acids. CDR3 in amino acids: CASSLQQGRSETQYF. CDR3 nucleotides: TGCGCCAGCAGCTTACAACAGGGACGCTCGGAGACCCAGTACTTC. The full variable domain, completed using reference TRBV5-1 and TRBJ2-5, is KAGVTQTPRYLIKTRGQQVTLSCSPISGHRSVSWYQQTPGQGLQFLFEYFSETQRNKGNFPGRFSGRQFSNSRSEMNVSTLELGDSALYLCASSLQQGRSETQYFGPGTRLLVL.

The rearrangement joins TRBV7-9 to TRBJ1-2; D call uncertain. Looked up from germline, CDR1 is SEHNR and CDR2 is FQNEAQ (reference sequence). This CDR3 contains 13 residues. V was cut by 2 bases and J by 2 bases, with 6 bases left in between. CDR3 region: CASSLSENYGYTF. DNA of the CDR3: TGTGCCAGCAGCTTATCGGAGAACTATGGCTACACCTTC.

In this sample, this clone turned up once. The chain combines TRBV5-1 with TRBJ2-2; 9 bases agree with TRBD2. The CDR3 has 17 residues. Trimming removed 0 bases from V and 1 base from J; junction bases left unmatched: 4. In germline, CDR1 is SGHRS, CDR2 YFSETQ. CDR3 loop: CASSLGLAAWNTGELFF. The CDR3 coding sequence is TGCGCCAGCAGCTTGGGACTAGCGGCCTGGAACACCGGGGAGCTGTTTTTT.

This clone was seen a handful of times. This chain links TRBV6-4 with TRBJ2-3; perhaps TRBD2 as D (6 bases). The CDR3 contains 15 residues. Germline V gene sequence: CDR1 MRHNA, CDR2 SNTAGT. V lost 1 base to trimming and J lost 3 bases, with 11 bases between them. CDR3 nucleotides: TGTGCCAGCAGTGACTTATCGGGAGATACAGATACGCAGTATTTT. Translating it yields CASSDLSGDTDTQYF.

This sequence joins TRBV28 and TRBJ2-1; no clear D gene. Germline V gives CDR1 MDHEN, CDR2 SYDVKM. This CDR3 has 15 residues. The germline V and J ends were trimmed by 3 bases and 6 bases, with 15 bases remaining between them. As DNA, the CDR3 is TGTGCCAGCAGTTTGGTTAACTCTCGGTCCAATGAGCAGTTCTTC. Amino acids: CASSLVNSRSNEQFF. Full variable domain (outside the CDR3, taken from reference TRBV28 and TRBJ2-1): DVKVTQSSRYLVKRTGEKVFLECVQDMDHENMFWYRQDPGLGLRLIYFSYDVKMKEKGDIPEGYSVSREKKERFSLILESASTNQTSMYLCASSLVNSRSNEQFFGPGTRLTVL.

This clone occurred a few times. CDR3 coding DNA: TGCGCCAGCAGTCCGAACAGGGGAGGTAATACGCAGTATTTT. It is translated as CASSPNRGGNTQYF. The chain is built from TRBV10-1 and TRBJ2-3, with TRBD1 as a possible D gene (7 bases). CDR3 length: 14 amino acids. Trimming stripped 5 bases from V and 7 bases from J, with 16 bases between. Germline V gene sequence: CDR1 WNHNN, CDR2 SYGVQD (reference sequence).

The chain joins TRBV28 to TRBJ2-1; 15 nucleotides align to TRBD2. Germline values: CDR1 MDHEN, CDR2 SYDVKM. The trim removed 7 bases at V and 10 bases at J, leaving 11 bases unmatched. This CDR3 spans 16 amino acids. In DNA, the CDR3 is TGTGCCAGCAATCCTAACGGACTAGCGGGAGGGTCGGAGCAGTTCTTC. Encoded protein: CASNPNGLAGGSEQFF.

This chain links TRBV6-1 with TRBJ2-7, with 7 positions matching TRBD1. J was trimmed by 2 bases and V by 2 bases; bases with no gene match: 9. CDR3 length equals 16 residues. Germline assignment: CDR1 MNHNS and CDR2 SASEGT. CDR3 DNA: TGTGCCAGCAGTGAATCCGCAGGGGGTCAGGCCTACGAGCAGTACTTC. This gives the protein CASSESAGGQAYEQYF.

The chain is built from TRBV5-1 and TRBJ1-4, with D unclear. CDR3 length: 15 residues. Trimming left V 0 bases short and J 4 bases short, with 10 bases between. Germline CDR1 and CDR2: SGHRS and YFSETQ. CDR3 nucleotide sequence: TGCGCCAGCAGCTTGGGGCAGTCCGATAATGAAAAACTGTTTTTT. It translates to CASSLGQSDNEKLFF.